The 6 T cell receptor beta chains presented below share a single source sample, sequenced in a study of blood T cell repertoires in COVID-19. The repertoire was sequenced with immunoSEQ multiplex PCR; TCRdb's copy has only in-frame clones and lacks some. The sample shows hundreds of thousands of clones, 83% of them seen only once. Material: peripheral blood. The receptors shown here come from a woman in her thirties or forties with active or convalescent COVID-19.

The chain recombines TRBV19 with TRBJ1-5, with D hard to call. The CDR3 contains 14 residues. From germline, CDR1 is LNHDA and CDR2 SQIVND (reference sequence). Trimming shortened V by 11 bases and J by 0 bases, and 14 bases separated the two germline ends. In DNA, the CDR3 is TGTGCCGGAGGAACATTTTATAGCAATCAGCCCCAGCATTTT. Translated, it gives CAGGTFYSNQPQHF.

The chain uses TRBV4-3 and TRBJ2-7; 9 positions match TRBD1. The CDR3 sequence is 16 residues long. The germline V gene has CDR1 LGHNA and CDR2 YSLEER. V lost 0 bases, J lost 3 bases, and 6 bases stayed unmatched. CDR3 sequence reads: CASSQEPGTGLYEQYF. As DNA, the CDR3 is TGCGCCAGCAGCCAAGAGCCCGGGACAGGGCTCTACGAGCAGTACTTC.

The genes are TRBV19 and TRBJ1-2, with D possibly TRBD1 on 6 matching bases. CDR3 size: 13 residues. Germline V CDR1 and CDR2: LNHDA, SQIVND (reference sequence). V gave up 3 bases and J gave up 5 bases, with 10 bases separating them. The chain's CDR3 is CASSIPGTYGYTF. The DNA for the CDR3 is TGTGCCAGTAGTATCCCAGGGACATATGGCTACACCTTC.

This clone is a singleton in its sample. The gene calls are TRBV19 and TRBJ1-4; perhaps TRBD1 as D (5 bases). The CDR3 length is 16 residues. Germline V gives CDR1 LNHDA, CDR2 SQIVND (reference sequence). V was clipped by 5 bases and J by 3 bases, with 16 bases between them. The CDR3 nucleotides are TGTGCCAGTAGTCTTCACTCGACAGCCTCTAATGAAAAACTGTTTTTT. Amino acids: CASSLHSTASNEKLFF.

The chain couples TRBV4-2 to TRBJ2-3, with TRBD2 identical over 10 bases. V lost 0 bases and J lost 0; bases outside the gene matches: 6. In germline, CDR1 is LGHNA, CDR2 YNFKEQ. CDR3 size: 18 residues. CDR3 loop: CASSQEPSGGWSTDTQYF. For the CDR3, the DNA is TGTGCCAGCAGCCAAGAGCCTAGCGGGGGATGGAGCACAGATACGCAGTATTTT.

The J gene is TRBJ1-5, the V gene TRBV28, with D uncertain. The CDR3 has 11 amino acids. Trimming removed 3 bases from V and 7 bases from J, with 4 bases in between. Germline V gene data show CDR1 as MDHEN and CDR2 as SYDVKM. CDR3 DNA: TGTGCCAGCAGTTTTCGGCAGCCCCAGCATTTT. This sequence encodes CASSFRQPQHF.